This TCR beta chain appears in the sequencing data of a study of response to subunit inactivated influenza vaccine. General observations from the study: A suggestion made by the authors is that each seasonal influenza vaccination recruits few new T cells.

In the case of this clonotype: What it binds is not known.

TCRdb re-called the RT-PCR reads through MiXCR, storing one row per CDR3 protein. This sample has hundreds of thousands of distinct CDR3 sequences, with more than 15% found just once. The starting material was PBMCs from blood, obtained 11 to 12 days after vaccination. The TCR comes from a man in his fifties who received an inactivated influenza vaccine.

The CDR3 spells CSARDGRGITYNSPLHF. DNA for the CDR3: TGCAGTGCTAGAGATGGCAGGGGGATAACCTATAATTCACCCCTCCACTTT. The V call is TRBV20-1, the J call TRBJ1-6; 7 nucleotides align to TRBD1. The V gene end was trimmed by 0 bases and the J gene end by 2 bases; junction bases not matched to a gene: 7. CDR1 is DFQATT, CDR2 SNEGSKA, per germline (reference sequence). CDR3 length equals 17 residues.